The rows below give T cell receptor beta chains drawn from one sample of a study of Ad26.COV2.S vaccination and SARS-CoV-2 variants. Measured with immunoSEQ multiplex PCR; TCRdb has only the in-frame clones, and not every one. The sample includes fewer than 500,000 clones, about nine tenths of them seen just once. The source material was peripheral blood, sampled in a trial of Ad26.COV2.S vaccine versus placebo. These receptor sequences come from a person between 18 and 59 years old who received the Ad26.COV2.S COVID-19 vaccine or a placebo. Each CDR3 is given with its conserved first and last residue. Fields, in order: clone size, D gene, J gene, V gene, CDR3 protein, CDR3 DNA. A D gene is named only where the DNA matches it firmly. Clone size is not always given. Where it is, it says once, few, many or a class for expanded clones.

size: .
D: .
J: TRBJ1-6
V: TRBV5-1
CDR3: CASSLEATSSYNSPLHF
DNA: TGCGCCAGCAGCTTGGAGGCCACCAGCTCCTATAATTCACCCCTCCACTTT

size: .
D: .
J: TRBJ2-7
V: TRBV20-1
CDR3: CSAGSSYEQYF
DNA: TGCAGTGCTGGCAGCTCCTACGAGCAGTACTTC

size: .
D: .
J: TRBJ2-2
V: TRBV9
CDR3: CASSPPLSGELFF
DNA: TGTGCCAGCAGCCCCCCCCTTTCCGGGGAGCTGTTTTTT

size: .
D: .
J: TRBJ1-2
V: TRBV11-2
CDR3: CASSSGDYGYTF
DNA: TGTGCCAGCAGCTCAGGGGACTATGGCTACACCTTC

size: few
D: .
J: TRBJ2-7
V: TRBV10-1
CDR3: CASSESCRDYEQYF
DNA: TGCGCCAGCAGTGAGTCCTGCCGGGACTACGAGCAGTACTTC

size: .
D: .
J: TRBJ2-5
V: TRBV7-2
CDR3: CASSPLVFQETQYF
DNA: TGTGCCAGCAGCCCACTCGTGTTCCAAGAGACCCAGTACTTC

size: .
D: TRBD2
J: TRBJ2-7
V: TRBV7-2
CDR3: CASSLVASGTKDEQYF
DNA: TGTGCCAGCAGCTTAGTCGCTAGCGGGACCAAGGACGAGCAGTACTTC

size: .
D: .
J: TRBJ2-5
V: TRBV4-2
CDR3: CASSQDRETQYF
DNA: TGTGCCAGCAGCCAAGATAGAGAGACCCAGTACTTC

size: .
D: .
J: TRBJ2-5
V: TRBV7-2
CDR3: CASSLGPQETQYF
DNA: TGTGCCAGCAGCTTGGGGCCTCAAGAGACCCAGTACTTC

size: .
D: .
J: TRBJ2-2
V: TRBV21-1
CDR3: CASTQIRDTCTGELFF
DNA: TGTGCCAGCACCCAGATTCGGGACACCTGTACCGGGGAGCTGTTTTTT